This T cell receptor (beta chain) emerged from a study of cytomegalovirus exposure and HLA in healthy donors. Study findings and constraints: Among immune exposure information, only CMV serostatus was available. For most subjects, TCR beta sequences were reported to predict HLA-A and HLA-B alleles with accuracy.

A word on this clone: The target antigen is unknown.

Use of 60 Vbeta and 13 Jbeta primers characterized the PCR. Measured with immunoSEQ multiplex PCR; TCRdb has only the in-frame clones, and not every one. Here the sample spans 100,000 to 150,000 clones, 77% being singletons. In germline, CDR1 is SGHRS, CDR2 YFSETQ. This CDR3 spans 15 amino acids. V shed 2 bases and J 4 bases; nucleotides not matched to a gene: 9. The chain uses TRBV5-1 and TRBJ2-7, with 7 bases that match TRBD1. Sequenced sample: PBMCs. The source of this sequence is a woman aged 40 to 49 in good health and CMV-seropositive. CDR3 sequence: CASSFGDRVRYEQYF. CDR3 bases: TGCGCCAGCAGCTTTGGGGACAGAGTTCGATACGAGCAGTACTTC.